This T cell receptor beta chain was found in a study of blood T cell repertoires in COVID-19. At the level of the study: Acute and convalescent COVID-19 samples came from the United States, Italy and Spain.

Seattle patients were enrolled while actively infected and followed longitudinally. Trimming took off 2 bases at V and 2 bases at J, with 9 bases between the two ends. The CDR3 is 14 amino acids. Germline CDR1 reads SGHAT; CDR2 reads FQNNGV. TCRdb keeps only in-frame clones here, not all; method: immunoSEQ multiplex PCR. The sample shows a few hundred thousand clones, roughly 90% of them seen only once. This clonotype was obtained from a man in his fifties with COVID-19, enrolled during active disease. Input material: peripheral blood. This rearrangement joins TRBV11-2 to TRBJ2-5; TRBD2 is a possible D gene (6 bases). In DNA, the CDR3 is TGTGCCAGCAGCTTACCGGGACTTCAAGAGACCCAGTACTTC. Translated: CASSLPGLQETQYF.